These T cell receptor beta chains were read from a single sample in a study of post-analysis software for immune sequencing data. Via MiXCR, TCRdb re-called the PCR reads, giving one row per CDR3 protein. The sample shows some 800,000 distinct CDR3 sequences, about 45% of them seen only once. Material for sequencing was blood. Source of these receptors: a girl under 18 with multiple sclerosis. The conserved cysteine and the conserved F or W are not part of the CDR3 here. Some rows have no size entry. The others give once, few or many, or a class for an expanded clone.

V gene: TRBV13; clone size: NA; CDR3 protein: ASSLGRLRDRGHEQY
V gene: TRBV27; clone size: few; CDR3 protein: ASSGGLATEQY
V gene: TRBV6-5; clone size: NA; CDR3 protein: ASSYDRKTQY
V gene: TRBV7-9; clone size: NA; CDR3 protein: ASSLVAPSAGYT
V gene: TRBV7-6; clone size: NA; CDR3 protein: ASSHGTAQNTEAF
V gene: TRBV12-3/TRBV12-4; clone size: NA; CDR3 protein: ASSPREGGQPQH
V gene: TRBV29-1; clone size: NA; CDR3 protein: SVEDLDRGYEQY
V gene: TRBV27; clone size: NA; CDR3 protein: ASSLPGLGGPRSEQY
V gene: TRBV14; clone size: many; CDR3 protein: ASSEGQLMNTEAF
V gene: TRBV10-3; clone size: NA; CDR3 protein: AISGLRQETQY
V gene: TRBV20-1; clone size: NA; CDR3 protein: SARVPDYNEQF
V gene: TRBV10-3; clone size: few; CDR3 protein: AISYQGIYGYT
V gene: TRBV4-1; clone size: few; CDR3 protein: ASSQEGPGGLDEQY
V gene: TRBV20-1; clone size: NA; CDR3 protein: SAREGGVSYEQY
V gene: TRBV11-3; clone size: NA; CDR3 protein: ASSWGGDSTVRSETQY
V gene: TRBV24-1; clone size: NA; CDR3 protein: ATSDWGRGANEQF
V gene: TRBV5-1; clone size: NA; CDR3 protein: ASSLDLRGPLAKNIQY
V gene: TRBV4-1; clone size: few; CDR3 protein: ASSQPTGPYTGELF
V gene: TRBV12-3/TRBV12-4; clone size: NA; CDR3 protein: ASSFSGGNYGYT
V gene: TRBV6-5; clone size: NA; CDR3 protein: ASSYSIGANEKLF
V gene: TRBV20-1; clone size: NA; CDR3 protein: SAPGGTSVTDTQY
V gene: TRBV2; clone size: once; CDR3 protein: ASQERMNQPQH
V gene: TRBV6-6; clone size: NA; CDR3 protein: ASSYGGTDYYEQY
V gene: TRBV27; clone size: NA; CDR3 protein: ASSFLNSPLH
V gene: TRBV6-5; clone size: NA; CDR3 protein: ASSYIVGGRETQY
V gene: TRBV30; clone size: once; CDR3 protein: ARSPGANTEAF
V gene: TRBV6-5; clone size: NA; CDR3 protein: ASRDRGQQGYT
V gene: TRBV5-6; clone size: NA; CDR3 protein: ASIRAGRGDTQY
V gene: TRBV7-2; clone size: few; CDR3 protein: ASSLVSRGETQY
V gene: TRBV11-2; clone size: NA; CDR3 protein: ASSPLRGSATNEKLF
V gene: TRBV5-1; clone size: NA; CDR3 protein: ASSPEREEYNEQF
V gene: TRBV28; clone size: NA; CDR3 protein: ASSLGGQRRDTQY
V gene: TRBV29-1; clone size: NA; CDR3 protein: SALRGNQPQH
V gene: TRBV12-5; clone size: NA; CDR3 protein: ASGYPPDRGDIEAF
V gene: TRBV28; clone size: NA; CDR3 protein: ASLGRDTDTQY
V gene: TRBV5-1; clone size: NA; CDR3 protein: ASSFGQGLEKLF
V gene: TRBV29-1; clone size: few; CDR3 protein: SVVGGSSTDTQY
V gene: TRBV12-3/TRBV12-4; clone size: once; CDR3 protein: ASSLEGHYGYT
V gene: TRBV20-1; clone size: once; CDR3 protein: SAPSGFVASEQY
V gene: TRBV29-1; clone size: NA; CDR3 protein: SVEVTEGQY
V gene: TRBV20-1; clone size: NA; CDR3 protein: SARDDQRDPYEQY
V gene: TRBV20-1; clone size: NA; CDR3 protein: SASGRARYEQF
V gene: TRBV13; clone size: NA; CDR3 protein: ASSLVSPGKKQF
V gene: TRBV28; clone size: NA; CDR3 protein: ASSLFSSPLH
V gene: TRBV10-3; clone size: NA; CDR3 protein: AIGGLFRF
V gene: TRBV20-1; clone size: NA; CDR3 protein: SASDRGGGDQPQH
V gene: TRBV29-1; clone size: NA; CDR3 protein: SVEPSGNQETQY
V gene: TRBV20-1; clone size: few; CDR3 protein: SAIGAGNYGYT
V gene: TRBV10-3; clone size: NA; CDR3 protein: AISESEANEQF
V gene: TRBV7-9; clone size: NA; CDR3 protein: ASSLAPNTGELF
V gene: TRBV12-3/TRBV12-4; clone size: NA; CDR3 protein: ASRLGQVKIGYT
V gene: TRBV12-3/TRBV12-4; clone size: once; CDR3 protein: ASSSFSGTTTYEQY
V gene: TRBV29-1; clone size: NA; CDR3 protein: SVSQTLNTEAF
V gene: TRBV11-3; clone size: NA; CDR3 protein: ASSTTGDEKLF
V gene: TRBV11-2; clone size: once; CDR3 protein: ASSLYLGQAHYEQY